Below, one TCR beta chain is given with its context. Sequencing used immunoSEQ multiplex PCR; TCRdb keeps in-frame clones, though not all of them. The data contain approximately 88,000 clones, almost 95% of them seen just once; the ten biggest clones take up less than 2.5%. The sample belongs to a study of T cell changes during pregnancy in multiple sclerosis. The sequencing here drew on peripheral blood, taken in the third trimester of pregnancy. The receptor was isolated from a female donor with multiple sclerosis, enrolled in a pregnancy study.

The CDR3, as DNA: TGTGCCAGCAGTTACCAGGGGGTCAACACTGAAGCTTTCTTT. It codes for CASSYQGVNTEAFF. The chain has TRBV6-5 and TRBJ1-1, with 7 bases aligning to TRBD1. CDR3 length: 14 residues. Trimming took 2 bases from V and 2 from J; bases not matched to a gene: 2. The germline V gene has CDR1 MNHEY and CDR2 SVGAGI.